This T cell receptor (beta chain) comes out of a study of identical twins. TCRdb reanalysed the 5' RACE reads using MiXCR and keeps one entry per CDR3 protein. Of about 890,000 distinct CDR3 sequences in the sample, roughly an eighth were seen once. In its sample, this clonotype was seen a few times. This CDR3 spans 15 amino acids. Germline V lookup: CDR1 SGHRS, CDR2 YFSETQ. The junction had 13 bases not matched to a gene; V was cut back by 4 bases and J by 9 bases. These records were also assigned to another study, of yellow fever vaccine responses in identical twins.

The receptor was derived from a woman under 30 in good health. The sample comprised PBMCs. The genes are TRBV5-1 and TRBJ1-5; 7 nucleotides align to TRBD1. The CDR3: CASSMMTGLAWPQHF. The DNA for the CDR3 is TGCGCCAGCAGCATGATGACAGGGCTAGCCTGGCCCCAGCATTTT.